What follows are 32 T cell receptor beta chains derived from one specimen sequenced in a study of shared clonotypes between healthy human individuals (dated by TCRdb to about 2020). For the CD8 naive samples, CD45RO-negative cells were positively selected for CCR7, yielding a CD45RA+CCR7+ population from which TemRA cells were excluded. Receptor libraries were prepared by the immunoSEQ multiplex PCR assay. TCRdb mirrors the immuneACCESS table, restricted to in-frame sequences. Some clones are absent from its copies; in checked studies, under half trace to an unresolved V gene, and the reason for the others is unknown. A total of around 2,100,000 clones appear in this sample, about 95% of them only once. The biggest ten clones account for approximately 1.2% of the sample. Sequencing used naive CD8+ T cells sorted from blood. The cell subset or site tag for this specimen amounts to: CD45RA+CCR7+. These receptors were obtained from a man between 18 and 29 years old in good health.

This clone showed up just once. The chain joins TRBV10-3 to TRBJ2-2; possible D gene TRBD1, 7 bases. Trimming left V 4 bases short and J 3 bases short, with 15 bases between. Germline CDR1 is ENHRY and CDR2 is SYGVKD. This CDR3 is built from 16 residues. In DNA form, the CDR3 reads TGTGCCATCAGTGGAGGGCAGGGGGAGGACACCGGGGAGCTGTTTTTT. Amino acid sequence: CAISGGQGEDTGELFF.

The V gene is TRBV7-9, the J gene TRBJ2-5, with TRBD2 identical over 7 bases. Germline CDR1 reads SEHNR; CDR2 reads FQNEAQ (reference sequence). The V segment lost 2 bases and the J segment 3 bases; nucleotides outside the gene matches: 6. This CDR3 has 15 residues. Written as DNA, the CDR3 is TGTGCCAGCAGCTTAAAGGGAGGGCTAGAAGAGACCCAGTACTTC. Encoded protein: CASSLKGGLEETQYF.

In regard to this clone: The identical CDR3 is also encoded by other nucleotide sequences in the sample. The CDR3 sequence is CASSPGTGELFF. In DNA, the CDR3 is TGTGCCAGCAGCCCAGGGACCGGGGAGCTGTTTTTT. The chain joins TRBV11-2 to TRBJ2-2; possibly TRBD1 for D (5 bases). Germline V CDR1 and CDR2: SGHAT, FQNNGV. CDR3 length: 12 residues. Trimming took off 5 bases at V and 5 bases at J, with 6 bases between the two ends. Using reference TRBV11-2 and TRBJ2-2 for the parts outside the CDR3, the full variable domain is EAGVAQSPRYKIIEKRQSVAFWCNPISGHATLYWYQQILGQGPKLLIQFQNNGVVDDSQLPKDRFSAERLKGVDSTLKIQPAKLEDSAVYLCASSPGTGELFFGEGSRLTVL.

The J gene is TRBJ2-5, the V gene TRBV27; tentative D call: TRBD1 (7 bases). The V gene's germline CDR1 is MNHEY and CDR2 SMNVEV (reference sequence). V shed 7 bases and J shed 5 bases, with 17 bases lying between them. The CDR3 extends over 14 amino acids. CDR3 DNA: TGTGCCAGCACTACTGGAGGGGGCAAGGAGACCCAGTACTTC. Translation: CASTTGGGKETQYF.

The gene calls are TRBV7-9 and TRBJ2-3, with 10 bases that match TRBD1. The CDR3 is 16 amino acids. Germline V lookup: CDR1 SEHNR, CDR2 FQNEAQ (reference sequence). V lost 5 bases to trimming and J lost 4 bases; unmatched junction nucleotides: 9. CDR3 sequence reads: CASSPLTGGPADTQYF. CDR3 bases: TGTGCCAGCAGCCCGCTGACAGGGGGCCCGGCAGATACGCAGTATTTT.

This sequence joins TRBV29-1 and TRBJ2-2; a possible D gene is TRBD2 (5 bases). The V end was cut by 5 bases, the J end by 8 bases, with 12 bases between. Germline loops: CDR1 SQVTM, CDR2 ANQGSEA. The CDR3 runs 12 residues. CDR3 DNA sequence: TGCAGCGTTCCGGGGATTACGGGGGAGCTGTTTTTT. Protein product: CSVPGITGELFF.

The V call is TRBV28, the J call TRBJ1-6, with D hard to call. The CDR3 has 16 amino acids. Per germline, CDR1 MDHEN and CDR2 SYDVKM. Trimming removed 4 bases at V and 6 bases at J, with 16 bases between. The CDR3 DNA sequence: TGTGCCAGCAGTTCACCCCCGACTATAATTAATTCACCCCTCCACTTT. Its protein is CASSSPPTIINSPLHF.

The gene calls are TRBV6-1 and TRBJ2-7; 12 bases fit TRBD2. The CDR3 spans 18 residues. The ends lost 4 bases at V and 3 bases at J; junction bases unmatched: 13. Germline CDR1 and CDR2: MNHNS and SASEGT. CDR3: CASSGRGLAGPAGYEQYF. The CDR3 region has the DNA TGTGCCAGCAGTGGCAGGGGACTAGCGGGTCCAGCCGGCTACGAGCAGTACTTC.

V is TRBV5-1 and J is TRBJ2-5, with 9 nucleotides matching TRBD2. Trimming at V came to 0 bases and at J to 4 bases, leaving 13 bases not matched to a gene. From germline, CDR1 is SGHRS and CDR2 YFSETQ. The CDR3 extends over 18 amino acids. The CDR3, as DNA: TGCGCCAGCAGCTTGGTAGCGGGAGAGGTCCGAGGAGGAGAGACCCAGTACTTC. This sequence encodes CASSLVAGEVRGGETQYF.

The chain uses TRBV9 and TRBJ2-7; no definite D call. CDR3 size: 13 residues. V shed 5 bases and J shed 0 bases, with 9 bases lying between them. Germline assignment: CDR1 SGDLS and CDR2 YYNGEE. The CDR3 DNA reads as TGTGCCAGCAGTCCCCCCAGCTCCTACGAGCAGTACTTC. Its protein is CASSPPSSYEQYF.

This sequence joins TRBV5-4 and TRBJ2-2, with 8 bases fitting TRBD1. V gave up 4 bases and J gave up 6 bases; unmatched junction bases: 5. The germline gives CDR1 SGHNT, CDR2 YYREEE (reference sequence). This CDR3 spans 14 amino acids. The CDR3 is CASSQGQASGELFF. The DNA for the CDR3 is TGTGCCAGCAGCCAGGGACAGGCTTCCGGGGAGCTGTTTTTT.

The CDR3 loop reads CASSDSGRELRETQYF. In nucleotides, the CDR3 is TGTGCCAGCAGTGACTCGGGGCGGGAGTTACGAGAGACCCAGTACTTC. V gene TRBV6-4 combines with J gene TRBJ2-5, with 7 bases lining up with TRBD2. The CDR3 consists of 16 residues. CDR1 is MRHNA and CDR2 is SNTAGT in the germline V gene. V dropped 0 bases and J dropped 4; count of bases not matched to a gene: 8.

This clone was counted a single time. The J gene is TRBJ1-4, the V gene TRBV30; D ambiguous. Between the trimmed V and J ends, which lost 5 bases and 10 bases, there was a span of 20 bases. Germline values: CDR1 GTSNPN, CDR2 SVGIG (reference sequence). CDR3 length: 14 amino acids. CDR3 DNA: TGTGCCTGGGCGCAGACGGACTTGGTTGGAAAACTGTTTTTT. Translation gives CAWAQTDLVGKLFF.

The rearrangement uses TRBV9 and TRBJ2-3; TRBD2 matches at 10 bases. The CDR3 sequence is 14 residues long. Germline values: CDR1 SGDLS, CDR2 YYNGEE. The V segment lost 4 bases and the J segment 5 bases; nucleotides outside the gene matches: 4. The DNA for the CDR3 is TGTGCCAGCAGCCTTAGCGGGGGGTTAGATACGCAGTATTTT. Translated, it gives CASSLSGGLDTQYF.

This chain uses TRBV9 with TRBJ2-1, with D possibly being TRBD1 or TRBD2 (5 bases each). The CDR3 has 14 amino acids. The germline V gene encodes CDR1 SGDLS and CDR2 YYNGEE. Trimming shortened V by 3 bases and J by 10 bases, and 17 bases separated the two germline ends. The CDR3 loop is CASSALTGTPEQFF. The CDR3 DNA sequence: TGTGCCAGCAGCGCACTCACCGGGACCCCAGAGCAGTTCTTC.

The chain joins TRBV9 to TRBJ1-3; 8 bases match TRBD1. There are 15 residues in the CDR3. Germline V lookup: CDR1 SGDLS, CDR2 YYNGEE. Germline trimming cut 3 bases from V and 3 bases from J; bases unmatched to any gene: 5. The chain's CDR3 is CASSDSDRDGNTIYF. Here the CDR3 DNA reads TGTGCCAGCAGCGACTCGGACAGGGATGGAAACACCATATATTTT.

The chain links TRBV27 to TRBJ2-7, with D uncertain. This CDR3 comprises 13 residues. The germline CDR1 and CDR2 sequences are MNHEY and SMNVEV (reference sequence). Trimming removed 8 bases from V and 1 base from J, with 12 bases in between. The DNA of the CDR3 is TGTGCCAGCGGTGAAATAGATTCCTACGAGCAGTACTTC. Protein sequence: CASGEIDSYEQYF.

The rearrangement uses TRBV5-4 and TRBJ2-7; D may be TRBD1 (5 bases). Trimming removed 1 base at V and 2 bases at J, with 10 bases between. CDR1 and CDR2 (germline): SGHNT, YYREEE (reference sequence). This CDR3 is 14 amino acids long. The CDR3 nucleotides read TGTGCCAGCAGCTTGAGACAGAACCCCTACGAGCAGTACTTC. Translated, it gives CASSLRQNPYEQYF.

The chain employs TRBV9 and TRBJ2-1; TRBD2 agrees at 10 bases. Losses at the gene ends were 0 bases for V and 12 bases for J; bases not matched to a gene: 12. CDR3 length equals 16 residues. Looked up from germline, CDR1 is SGDLS and CDR2 is YYNGEE. The CDR3 DNA reads as TGTGCCAGCAGCGTAGCCCGCGAAAGCGGGAGGGCGGGGCAGTTCTTC. As protein: CASSVARESGRAGQFF. The entire variable domain, with the rest obtained from reference TRBV9 and TRBJ2-1, is as follows: DSGVTQTPKHLITATGQRVTLRCSPRSGDLSVYWYQQSLDQGLQFLIQYYNGEERAKGNILERFSAQQFPDLHSELNLSSLELGDSALYFCASSVARESGRAGQFFGPGTRLTVL.

V gene TRBV30 combines with J gene TRBJ2-1; D remains ambiguous. Trimming removed 0 bases from V and 3 bases from J, with 9 bases in between. The germline V gene has CDR1 GTSNPN and CDR2 SVGIG (reference sequence). The CDR3 contains 14 residues. As DNA, the CDR3 is TGTGCCTGGAGTGTATTAGGCAACTACAATGAGCAGTTCTTC. Amino acids: CAWSVLGNYNEQFF.

This clone appeared once. This chain uses TRBV19 with TRBJ1-2; TRBD1 matches at 9 bases. Germline V gene data show CDR1 as LNHDA and CDR2 as SQIVND (reference sequence). This CDR3 has 13 amino acids. V dropped 3 bases and J dropped 7; count of bases not matched to a gene: 3. DNA for the CDR3: TGTGCCAGTAGTATGGGACAGGGTGCTGGCTACACCTTC. Protein sequence: CASSMGQGAGYTF. Supplemented by reference TRBV19 and TRBJ1-2, the full variable domain reads DGGITQSPKYLFRKEGQNVTLSCEQNLNHDAMYWYRQDPGQGLRLIYYSQIVNDFQKGDIAEGYSVSREKKESFPLTVTSAQKNPTAFYLCASSMGQGAGYTFGSGTRLTVV.

The chain joins TRBV5-4 to TRBJ2-1; 7 bases map to TRBD2. The length of the CDR3 is 16 residues. Germline trimming cut 4 bases from V and 6 bases from J; bases unmatched to any gene: 13. Germline assignment: CDR1 SGHNT and CDR2 YYREEE (reference sequence). CDR3: CASSPNGGGQVNEQFF. CDR3 sequence (DNA): TGTGCCAGCAGCCCCAACGGGGGAGGGCAGGTCAATGAGCAGTTCTTC.

V gene TRBV6-5 combines with J gene TRBJ1-5; D gene uncertain. The CDR3 consists of 11 residues. With 2 bases removed from V and 11 bases from J, the gap between germline ends came to 7 bases. CDR1 is MNHEY and CDR2 is SVGAGI in the germline V gene. The CDR3 protein is CASSYGKAQHF. Written as DNA, the CDR3 is TGTGCCAGCAGTTACGGGAAGGCCCAGCATTTT.

The gene calls are TRBV27 and TRBJ2-5; D gene unclear. With the DNA end fitting TRBJ2-7 better, the J assignment may be wrong. Per the germline V gene, CDR1 is MNHEY and CDR2 is SMNVEV (reference sequence). This CDR3 spans 15 amino acids. The CDR3 loop reads CASSTFPGGSYEQYF. CDR3 nucleotides: TGTGCCAGCAGTACCTTTCCGGGCGGATCCTACGAGCAGTACTTC.

This clone appeared once. The chain links TRBV30 to TRBJ1-1; perhaps TRBD1 as D (5 bases). Germline assignment: CDR1 GTSNPN and CDR2 SVGIG (reference sequence). The CDR3 is 16 amino acids. Trimming removed 2 bases from V and 2 bases from J, with 18 bases in between. The CDR3 nucleotides are TGTGCCTGGAGTACCGGGACCCACGTATATAACACTGAAGCTTTCTTT. It specifies CAWSTGTHVYNTEAFF.

This chain uses TRBV5-6 with TRBJ1-5; a possible D gene is TRBD1 (5 bases). The V gene lost 4 bases and the J gene lost 8 bases, with 10 bases spanning the gap. The CDR3 length is 12 residues. Germline assignment: CDR1 SGHDT and CDR2 YYEEEE. The CDR3 nucleotides are TGTGCCAGCAGCCGTACAGGTGAGCCCCAGCATTTT. Translated, it gives CASSRTGEPQHF.

The CDR3 region has the DNA TGTGCCAGCAGTCGGGACAGGGTCCCGAACACTGAAGCTTTCTTT. It yields the protein CASSRDRVPNTEAFF. The chain combines TRBV6-1 with TRBJ1-1; 9 bases align to TRBD1. Germline assignment: CDR1 MNHNS and CDR2 SASEGT. Germline trimming cut 5 bases from V and 1 base from J; bases unmatched to any gene: 5. The CDR3 contains 15 residues.

As concerns this clone: The same CDR3 can be traced to other DNA sequences in this sample. The J gene is TRBJ2-7, the V gene TRBV29-1, with 8 bases that match TRBD1. The germline V gene has CDR1 SQVTM and CDR2 ANQGSEA. The CDR3 has 13 residues. J was trimmed by 1 base and V by 5 bases; bases with no gene match: 4. This CDR3 reads CSVLTGDSYEQYF. Written as DNA, the CDR3 is TGCAGCGTTTTGACAGGGGATTCCTACGAGCAGTACTTC.

The V call is TRBV19, the J call TRBJ2-7; no reliable D call. The germline V gene has CDR1 LNHDA and CDR2 SQIVND (reference sequence). The CDR3 runs to 12 residues. V dropped 3 bases and J dropped 2 bases, with 5 bases sitting between them. CDR3 protein: CASSIDTYEQYF. CDR3 coding DNA: TGTGCCAGTAGTATCGACACCTACGAGCAGTACTTC. Full variable domain (outside the CDR3, taken from reference TRBV19 and TRBJ2-7): DGGITQSPKYLFRKEGQNVTLSCEQNLNHDAMYWYRQDPGQGLRLIYYSQIVNDFQKGDIAEGYSVSREKKESFPLTVTSAQKNPTAFYLCASSIDTYEQYFGPGTRLTVT.

This chain links TRBV5-6 with TRBJ2-3, with 7 bases matching TRBD1. With V trimmed by 0 bases and J by 1 base, 5 bases remained unmatched. The germline CDR1 and CDR2 sequences are SGHDT and YYEEEE. This CDR3 contains 16 residues. The CDR3, as DNA: TGTGCCAGCAGCTTGGAAGAGGGGGCCGGCACAGATACGCAGTATTTT. Translating it yields CASSLEEGAGTDTQYF.

The V gene is TRBV11-1, the J gene TRBJ2-7, with D possibly TRBD2 on 7 matching bases. The CDR3 contains 15 residues. The V and J ends lost 0 bases and 5 bases respectively, with 14 bases between them. Germline V CDR1 and CDR2: SGHAT, FQDESV (reference sequence). The CDR3 coding sequence is TGTGCCAGCAGCTTAGCAGGGGGGGCCAAGAACGAGCAGTACTTC. This gives the protein CASSLAGGAKNEQYF.

This clone was picked up one time. The chain is built from TRBV7-9 and TRBJ2-5; D is ambiguous. The germline V gene encodes CDR1 SEHNR and CDR2 FQNEAQ (reference sequence). Trimming took off 8 bases at V and 3 bases at J, with 10 bases between the two ends. The CDR3 loop spans 12 amino acids. The CDR3 DNA sequence: TGTGCCAGCGGTTTTGAGAAAGAGACCCAGTACTTC. Translation: CASGFEKETQYF.